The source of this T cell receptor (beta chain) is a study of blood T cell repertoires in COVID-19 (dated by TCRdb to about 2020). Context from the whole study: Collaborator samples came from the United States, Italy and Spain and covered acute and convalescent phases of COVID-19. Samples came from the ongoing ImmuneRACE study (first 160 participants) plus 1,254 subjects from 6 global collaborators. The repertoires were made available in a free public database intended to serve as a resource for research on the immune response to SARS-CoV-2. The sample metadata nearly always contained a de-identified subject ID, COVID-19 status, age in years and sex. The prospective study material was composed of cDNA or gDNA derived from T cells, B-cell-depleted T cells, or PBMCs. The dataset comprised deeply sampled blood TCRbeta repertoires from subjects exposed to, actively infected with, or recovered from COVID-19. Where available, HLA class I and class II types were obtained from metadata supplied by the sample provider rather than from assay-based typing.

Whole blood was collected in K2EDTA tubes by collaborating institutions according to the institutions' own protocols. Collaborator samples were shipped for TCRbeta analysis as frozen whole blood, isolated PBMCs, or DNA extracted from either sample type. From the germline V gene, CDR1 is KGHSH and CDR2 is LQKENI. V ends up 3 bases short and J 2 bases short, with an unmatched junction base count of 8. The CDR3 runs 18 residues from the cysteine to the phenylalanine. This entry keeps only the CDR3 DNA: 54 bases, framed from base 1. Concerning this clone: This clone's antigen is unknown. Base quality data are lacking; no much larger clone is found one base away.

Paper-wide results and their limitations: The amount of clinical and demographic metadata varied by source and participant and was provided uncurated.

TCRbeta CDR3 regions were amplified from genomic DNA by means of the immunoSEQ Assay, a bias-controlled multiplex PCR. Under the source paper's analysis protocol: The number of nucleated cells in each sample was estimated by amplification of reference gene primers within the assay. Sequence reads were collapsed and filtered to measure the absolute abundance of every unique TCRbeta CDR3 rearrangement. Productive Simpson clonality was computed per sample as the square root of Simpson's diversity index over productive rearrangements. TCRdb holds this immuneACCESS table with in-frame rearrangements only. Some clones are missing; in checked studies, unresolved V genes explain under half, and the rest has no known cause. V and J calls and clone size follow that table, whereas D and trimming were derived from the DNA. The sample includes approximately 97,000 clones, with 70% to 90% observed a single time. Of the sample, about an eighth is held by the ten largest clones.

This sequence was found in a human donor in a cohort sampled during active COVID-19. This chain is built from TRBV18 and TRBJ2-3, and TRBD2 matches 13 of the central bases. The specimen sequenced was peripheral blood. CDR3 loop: CASSPPRTSGGYTDTQYF. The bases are TGTGCCAGCTCACCGCCCAGGACTAGCGGGGGATACACAGATACGCAGTATTTT. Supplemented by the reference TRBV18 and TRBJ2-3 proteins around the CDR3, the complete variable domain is NAGVMQNPRHLVRRRGQEARLRCSPMKGHSHVYWYRQLPEEGLKFMVYLQKENIIDESGMPKERFSAEFPKEGPSILRIQQVVRGDSAAYFCASSPPRTSGGYTDTQYFGPGTRLTVL.